This T cell receptor beta chain was sequenced in a study of control samples from healthy donors and cancer patients. Sequencing was performed with immunoSEQ multiplex PCR; in TCRdb, only in-frame clones are kept and a portion is missing. The repertoire holds approximately 100,000 clones, with 70% to 90% as singletons. The V and J ends lost 1 base and 0 bases respectively, with 4 bases between them. From germline, CDR1 is SGHRS and CDR2 YFSETQ. CDR3 size: 13 residues. This chain uses TRBV5-1 with TRBJ1-2; D uncertain. The sample was blood. The clonotype was recovered from a woman between 40 and 50 years old in good health. CDR3 sequence: CASSLTANYGYTF. The CDR3 DNA follows: TGCGCCAGCAGCTTGACAGCTAACTATGGCTACACCTTC.